This T cell receptor beta chain was recorded in a study of tissue T cells after allogeneic stem cell transplantation. This clone showed up just a few times. The target antigen is unknown. V was shortened by 4 bases and J by 1 base, with 14 bases between the two germline ends. The CDR3 consists of 15 residues. CDR1 SGDLS and CDR2 YYNGEE come from the germline V gene. Method: immunoSEQ multiplex PCR; TCRdb's copy keeps in-frame clones and lacks some. The sample holds 4,000 to 5,000 clones, 69% seen once. This research-autopsy study prospectively enrolled adult allogeneic hematopoietic cell transplant recipients with steroid-refractory graft-versus-host disease. Study-wide findings and caveats: Within patients, tissue anatomy strongly shaped TCR repertoire composition.

The receptor was derived from a female patient aged 18 to 50 with steroid-refractory graft-versus-host disease after an allogeneic stem cell transplant. Some T cells could come from the graft donor. This chain connects TRBV9 to TRBJ1-1; a possible D gene is TRBD1 (6 bases). Source: duodenal tissue, taken at autopsy. CDR3 sequence: CASSPQGRGNTEAFF. CDR3 nucleotides: TGTGCCAGCAGCCCTCAGGGGCGAGGGAACACTGAAGCTTTCTTT.